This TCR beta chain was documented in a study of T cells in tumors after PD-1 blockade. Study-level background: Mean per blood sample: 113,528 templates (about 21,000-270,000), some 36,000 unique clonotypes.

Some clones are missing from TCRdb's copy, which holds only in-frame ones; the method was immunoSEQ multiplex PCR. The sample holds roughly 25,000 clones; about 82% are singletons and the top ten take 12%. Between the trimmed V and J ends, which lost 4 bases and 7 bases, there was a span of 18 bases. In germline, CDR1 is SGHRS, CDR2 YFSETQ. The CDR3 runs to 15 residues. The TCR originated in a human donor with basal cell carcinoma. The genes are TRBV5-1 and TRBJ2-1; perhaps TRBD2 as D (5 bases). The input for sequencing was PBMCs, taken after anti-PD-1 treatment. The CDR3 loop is CASSTSGQILNEQFF. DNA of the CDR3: TGCGCCAGCAGCACTAGTGGGCAAATATTGAATGAGCAGTTCTTC.